The sequence of this T cell receptor (beta chain) was determined in a study of T cells in Graves' hyperthyroidism and ophthalmopathy. Study-wide background: Peripheral blood was taken when the disease was first diagnosed, before any treatment began. General study results and limits: Most thyroid-expanded clonotypes above 0.001 were also found in blood.

The source material, RNA transcripts, was used to amplify TCR beta CDR3 regions. Initially, a first-round RT-PCR of the TCR CDR3 employed the HTBI primer set. TCRdb re-called the multiplex PCR reads through MiXCR, storing one row per CDR3 protein. The sample comprises over 500,000 distinct CDR3 sequences, about a sixth of which are singletons, and approximately 18% rests with the top ten. This clonotype was detected ten times or more. Its antigen is currently unknown. The CDR3 covers 15 residues. The germline V and J ends were trimmed by 4 bases and 2 bases, with 14 bases remaining between them. Germline V gene data show CDR1 as MDHEN and CDR2 as SYDVKM. In the ophthalmopathy cohort, Clinical Activity Score was at least 3, NOSPECS grade at least 4, and duration under 3 months. The study excluded patients with uncontrolled infection, other autoimmune disease, pregnancy or lactation.

The chain couples TRBV28 to TRBJ2-5; possible D gene TRBD2, 5 bases. The sequenced sample was blood. The TCR comes from a woman between 18 and 30 years old with Graves' ophthalmopathy. The DNA for the CDR3 is TGTGCCAGCAGTTCTTTTAACTCGGGGCAAGAGACCCAGTACTTC. The encoded protein is CASSSFNSGQETQYF.